This TCR beta chain is drawn from a study of CD8 T cells in ankylosing spondylitis. Study results and caveats: A motif of fewer than ten highly homologous TCR beta variants was seen as apparently characteristic of ankylosing spondylitis blood. Disease-linked clones bore a CD8+ phenotype, appearing relatively rarely in peripheral blood. Disease-linked clones reportedly concentrated significantly in matched ankylosing spondylitis synovial fluid.

Germline V gene data show CDR1 as SGHVS and CDR2 as FQNEAQ. The germline V and J ends were trimmed by 6 bases and 1 base, with 16 bases remaining between them. The CDR3 extends over 16 amino acids. Quantitative 5'-RACE with molecular barcodes produced the TCR beta libraries. MiXCR, run by TCRdb on the 5' RACE reads, gives a single entry per CDR3 protein. Altogether some 450,000 distinct CDR3 sequences are present, 15% to 20% being singletons, with the ten largest covering over 1%. This clonotype was seen more than once but under ten times. The target antigen is unknown. This clonotype was sampled from a male donor with ankylosing spondylitis. Sequencing used blood, either unsorted or a sorted T cell fraction (not recorded which). The J gene is TRBJ1-5, the V gene TRBV7-8; no definite D call. CDR3 amino acids: CASSPTGVRSNQPQHF. In DNA, the CDR3 is TGTGCCAGCAGTCCGACCGGGGTGAGAAGCAATCAGCCCCAGCATTTT.